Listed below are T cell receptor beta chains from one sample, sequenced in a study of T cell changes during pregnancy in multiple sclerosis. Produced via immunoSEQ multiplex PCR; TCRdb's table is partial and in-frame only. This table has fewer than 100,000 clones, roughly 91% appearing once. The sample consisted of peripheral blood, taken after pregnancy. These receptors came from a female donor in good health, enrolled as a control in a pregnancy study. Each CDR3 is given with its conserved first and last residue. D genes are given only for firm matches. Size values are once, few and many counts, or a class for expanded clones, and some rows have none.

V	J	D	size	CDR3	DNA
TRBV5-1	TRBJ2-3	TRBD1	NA	CASSRQGADTQYF	TGCGCCAGCAGTCGACAGGGTGCAGATACGCAGTATTTT
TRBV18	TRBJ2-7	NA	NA	CASSPGAQSYEQYF	TGTGCCAGCTCACCGGGGGCCCAATCCTACGAGCAGTACTTC
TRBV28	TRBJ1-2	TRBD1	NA	CASKGGGRGYTF	TGTGCCAGCAAAGGAGGGGGCCGGGGCTACACCTTC
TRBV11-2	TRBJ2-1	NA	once	CASLFSGGREQFF	TGTGCCAGCCTTTTTTCGGGGGGCCGGGAGCAGTTCTTC
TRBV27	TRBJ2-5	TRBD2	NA	CASSLDTSVETQYF	TGTGCCAGCAGTTTAGATACTAGCGTGGAGACCCAGTACTTC
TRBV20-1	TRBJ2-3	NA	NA	CSAFGEDTQYF	TGCAGTGCCTTCGGGGAAGATACGCAGTATTTT
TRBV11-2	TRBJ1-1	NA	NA	CASSLETVYTEAFF	TGTGCCAGCAGCCTAGAGACAGTTTACACTGAAGCTTTCTTT
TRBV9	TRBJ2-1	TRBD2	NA	CASSVGLAGEHEQFF	TGTGCCAGCAGCGTAGGACTAGCGGGAGAGCATGAGCAGTTCTTC
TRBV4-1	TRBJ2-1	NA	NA	CASSLAPTEYNEQFF	TGCGCCAGCAGCCTGGCCCCGACAGAGTACAATGAGCAGTTCTTC
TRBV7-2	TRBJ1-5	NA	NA	CASSLASDQPQHF	TGTGCCAGCAGCTTAGCATCCGATCAGCCCCAGCATTTT
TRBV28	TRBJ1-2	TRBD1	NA	CASRIGGQGANYGYTF	TGTGCCAGCAGAATAGGGGGACAGGGAGCTAACTATGGCTACACCTTC
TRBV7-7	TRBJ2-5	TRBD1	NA	CASSPTGDATQYF	TGTGCTAGCAGCCCAACAGGGGACGCGACCCAGTACTTC
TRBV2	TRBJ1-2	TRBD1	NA	CASSAGQDYGYTF	TGTGCCAGCAGTGCGGGACAGGACTATGGCTACACCTTC
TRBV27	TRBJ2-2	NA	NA	CASSPANTGELFF	TGTGCCAGCAGTCCCGCGAACACCGGGGAGCTGTTTTTT
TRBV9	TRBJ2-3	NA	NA	CASSRGPSTDTQYF	TGTGCCTCCAGCAGGGGTCCCAGCACAGATACGCAGTATTTT
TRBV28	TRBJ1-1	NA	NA	CASSYRGEWVTEAFF	TGTGCCAGCAGTTACCGGGGGGAATGGGTCACTGAAGCTTTCTTT
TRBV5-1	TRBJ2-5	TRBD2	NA	CASSLEVGGETQYF	TGCGCCAGCAGCTTGGAGGTGGGAGGGGAGACCCAGTACTTC
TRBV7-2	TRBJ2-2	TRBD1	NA	CASSWVQGSGELFF	TGTGCCAGCAGCTGGGTACAGGGGTCCGGGGAGCTGTTTTTT
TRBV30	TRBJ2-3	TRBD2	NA	CAWSGASGRTDTQYF	TGTGCCTGGAGTGGGGCTAGCGGGAGAACAGATACGCAGTATTTT
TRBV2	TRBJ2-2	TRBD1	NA	CASSSDRGGELFF	TGTGCCAGCAGCTCTGACAGGGGCGGGGAGCTGTTTTTT
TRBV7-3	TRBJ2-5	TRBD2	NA	CASSLGPTSGSASETQYF	TGTGCCAGCAGCTTAGGGCCGACTAGCGGGAGTGCCTCTGAGACCCAGTACTTC
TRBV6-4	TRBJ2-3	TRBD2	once	CASSGRETDTQYF	TGTGCCAGCAGTGGGCGGGAGACAGATACGCAGTATTTT
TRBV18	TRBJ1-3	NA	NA	CASSPGNSGNTIYF	TGTGCCAGCTCTCCGGGAAACTCTGGAAACACCATATATTTT
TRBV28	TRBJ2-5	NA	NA	CASRRTETQYF	TGTGCCAGCAGGCGAACAGAGACCCAGTACTTC
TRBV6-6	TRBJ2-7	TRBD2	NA	CASSYPGLAEEQYF	TGTGCCAGCAGTTACCCAGGACTAGCTGAAGAGCAGTACTTC
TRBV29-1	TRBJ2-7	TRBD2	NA	CSVALASGRYEQYF	TGCAGCGTTGCCTTGGCTAGCGGGAGATACGAGCAGTACTTC
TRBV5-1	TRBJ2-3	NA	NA	CASSLEGLGTDTQYF	TGCGCCAGCAGCTTGGAGGGGCTGGGCACAGATACGCAGTATTTT
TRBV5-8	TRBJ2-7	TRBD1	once	CASRREGASYEQYF	TGTGCCAGCAGGCGAGAGGGGGCCTCCTACGAGCAGTACTTC
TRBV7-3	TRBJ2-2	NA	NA	CASSRGNTGELFF	TGTGCCAGCAGCCGGGGGAACACCGGGGAGCTGTTTTTT
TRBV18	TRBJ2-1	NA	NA	CASSPDQGYEQFF	TGTGCCAGCTCACCAGATCAGGGTTATGAGCAGTTCTTC
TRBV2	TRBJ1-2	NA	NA	CASREQGGGYTF	TGTGCCAGCAGGGAACAGGGAGGAGGCTACACCTTC
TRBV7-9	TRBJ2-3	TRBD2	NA	CASSTGTSGGGRTDTQYF	TGTGCCAGCAGCACTGGGACTAGCGGGGGGGGTCGGACAGATACGCAGTATTTT
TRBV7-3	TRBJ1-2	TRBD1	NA	CASSPGQGTNYGYTF	TGTGCCAGCAGCCCGGGACAGGGGACAAACTATGGCTACACCTTC
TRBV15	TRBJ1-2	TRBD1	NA	CATSTYRDRGVYGYTF	TGTGCCACCAGCACTTACCGGGACAGGGGTGTCTATGGCTACACCTTC
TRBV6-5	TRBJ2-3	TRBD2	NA	CASSFSGRASTDTQYF	TGTGCCAGCAGTTTTAGCGGGAGGGCCAGCACAGATACGCAGTATTTT
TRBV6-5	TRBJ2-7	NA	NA	CASSWDSIGPTVEQYF	TGTGCCAGCAGTTGGGACTCAATCGGCCCGACCGTCGAGCAGTACTTC
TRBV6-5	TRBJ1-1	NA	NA	CASNQGRPNTEAFF	TGTGCCAGCAACCAGGGGCGCCCGAACACTGAAGCTTTCTTT
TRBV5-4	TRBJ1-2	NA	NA	CASSLGQPFYGYTF	TGTGCCAGCAGCCTTGGACAGCCTTTCTATGGCTACACCTTC
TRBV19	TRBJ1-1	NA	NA	CASSIRWGSGDTEAFF	TGTGCCAGTAGTATACGGTGGGGCAGCGGGGACACTGAAGCTTTCTTT
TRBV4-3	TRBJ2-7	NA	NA	CASSQDRGYEQYF	TGCGCCAGCAGCCAAGACAGGGGTTACGAGCAGTACTTC
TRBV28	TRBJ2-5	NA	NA	CASSLSTASQETQYF	TGTGCCAGCAGTTTAAGTACAGCCTCGCAAGAGACCCAGTACTTC
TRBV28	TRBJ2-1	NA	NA	CASSFSGRNEQFF	TGTGCCAGCAGTTTTTCGGGGAGGAATGAGCAGTTCTTC
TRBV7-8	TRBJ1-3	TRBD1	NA	CASSPRQGVQNTIYF	TGTGCCAGCAGCCCCCGACAGGGGGTACAAAACACCATATATTTT
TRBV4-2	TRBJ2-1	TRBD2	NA	CASSQVSGGANYNEQFF	TGTGCCAGCAGCCAAGTTAGCGGGGGGGCCAATTACAATGAGCAGTTCTTC
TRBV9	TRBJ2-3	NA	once	CASSVEGGEASDTQYF	TGTGCCAGCAGCGTAGAGGGCGGGGAGGCATCAGATACGCAGTATTTT
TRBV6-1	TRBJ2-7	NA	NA	CASRKPFHKGEQYF	TGTGCCAGCAGGAAGCCCTTCCATAAGGGGGAGCAGTACTTC
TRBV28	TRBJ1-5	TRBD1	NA	CASTWTGKGNSNQPQHF	TGTGCCAGCACCTGGACAGGGAAGGGGAATAGCAATCAGCCCCAGCATTTT
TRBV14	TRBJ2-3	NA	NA	CASSQERGNTDTQYF	TGTGCCAGCAGCCAAGAAAGGGGGAACACAGATACGCAGTATTTT
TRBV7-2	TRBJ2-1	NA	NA	CASSLGPGNNEQFF	TGTGCCAGCAGCTTAGGGCCAGGGAACAATGAGCAGTTCTTC
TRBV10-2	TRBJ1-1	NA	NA	CASSFQGWHTEAFF	TGCGCCAGCAGTTTCCAGGGGTGGCACACTGAAGCTTTCTTT
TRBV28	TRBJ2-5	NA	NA	CASSLRLTRETQYF	TGTGCCAGCAGTTTACGGCTAACGAGGGAGACCCAGTACTTC
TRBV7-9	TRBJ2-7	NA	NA	CASSLGTTPYEQYF	TGTGCCAGCAGCTTAGGGACAACACCCTACGAGCAGTACTTC
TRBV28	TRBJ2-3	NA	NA	CATQAPLPDTQYF	TGTGCCACCCAAGCTCCCCTACCAGATACGCAGTATTTT
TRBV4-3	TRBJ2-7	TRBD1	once	CASSQDVRQGAGYEQYF	TGCGCCAGCAGCCAAGATGTCCGGCAGGGGGCAGGCTACGAGCAGTACTTC
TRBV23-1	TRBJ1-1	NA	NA	CASNEGDVKNTEAFF	TGCGCCAGCAACGAGGGGGACGTAAAGAACACTGAAGCTTTCTTT
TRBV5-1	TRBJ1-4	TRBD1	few	CASSLGPTGERLFF	TGCGCCAGCAGCTTGGGTCCTACAGGGGAACGACTGTTTTTT